This T cell receptor beta chain was profiled in a study of spatial heterogeneity in lung cancer. Time point noted: sample taken at primary tumor resection. In the library, each TCR cDNA molecule bore its own unique molecular identifier. Each CDR3 protein gets one entry after TCRdb re-called the 5' RACE reads with MiXCR. The repertoire includes tens of thousands of distinct CDR3 sequences, under 8.5% of them detected once, and approximately 29% sits in the top ten. Points from the study as a whole: In blood, ubiquitous expanded tumor TCRs appeared more at resection than follow-up.

This clonotype showed up many times. Its antigen remains unidentified. The V and J ends lost 5 bases and 14 bases respectively, with 13 bases between them. The length of the CDR3 is 11 residues. Per germline, CDR1 DFQATT and CDR2 SNEGSKA (reference sequence). The receptor's source is a female donor with early-stage non-small cell lung cancer. This sequence joins TRBV20-1 and TRBJ1-6; D remains ambiguous. The sample in question was PBMCs, obtained at surgery. Here the CDR3 DNA reads TGCAGTGCTTTCTTTCGGAAAACCCTCCACTTT. Translated: CSAFFRKTLHF.